These 18 T cell receptor beta chains originate from one sample sequenced in a study of CD8 T cells in ankylosing spondylitis. Antigens for these TCRs are unknown. Using its own MiXCR run on the 5' RACE reads, TCRdb lists one record per CDR3 protein. The top ten hold over 1% of the sample, which has around 440,000 distinct CDR3 sequences, roughly 18% seen once. General study points: A TCR beta motif of under 10 highly homologous variants appeared characteristic of ankylosing spondylitis blood.

The specimen sequenced was blood, either unsorted or a sorted T cell fraction (not recorded which). These receptors were obtained from a male donor with ankylosing spondylitis.

This clonotype was counted ten times or more. The CDR3 coding sequence is TGTGCCAGCAGTTATAGGTCCAGTTACTACGAGCAGTACTTC. Protein sequence: CASSYRSSYYEQYF. The chain recombines TRBV6-5 with TRBJ2-7, with D unclear. From germline, CDR1 is MNHEY and CDR2 SVGAGI. This CDR3 has 14 residues. The ends were cut back, 3 bases at V and 3 bases at J, with 12 bases in the middle.

This clonotype was seen a few times. The V and J genes are TRBV20-1 and TRBJ2-7, with no clear D. The CDR3 has 11 residues. The germline gives CDR1 DFQATT, CDR2 SNEGSKA (reference sequence). CDR3 region: CSLGRAYEQYF. CDR3 DNA: TGCAGCTTGGGCCGGGCTTACGAGCAGTACTTC.

A few counts support this clonotype. Written as DNA, the CDR3 is TGTGCCAGCAGCTTGGTTGAGGACAGGATAAATGAAAAACTGTTTTTT. Translated, it gives CASSLVEDRINEKLFF. This chain uses TRBV5-6 with TRBJ1-4, with 7 bases fitting TRBD1. The germline V gene encodes CDR1 SGHDT and CDR2 YYEEEE. Trimming took 0 bases from V and 5 from J; bases not matched to a gene: 7. This CDR3 has 16 amino acids.

This clonotype has only a few counts. The gene calls are TRBV3-1 and TRBJ2-5; the D is unclear. Germline V lookup: CDR1 LGHDT, CDR2 YNNKEL (reference sequence). The CDR3 runs 13 residues. Trimming left V 1 base short and J 3 bases short, with 6 bases between. CDR3 sequence (DNA): TGTGCCAGCAGCCAAGGCTTAAAAGAGACCCAGTACTTC. Amino acids: CASSQGLKETQYF.

The table lists this clonotype with a count of one. The chain couples TRBV28 to TRBJ2-7; 8 bases fit TRBD2. Unmatched junction bases numbered 11, after V lost 5 bases and J lost 2 bases. The length of the CDR3 is 16 residues. Looked up from germline, CDR1 is MDHEN and CDR2 is SYDVKM. CDR3 bases: TGTGCCAGCAGTGGACCGCGGGGGGTGCTTCCCTACGAGCAGTACTTC. It is translated as CASSGPRGVLPYEQYF.

There are a few counts of this clonotype. The V and J genes are TRBV12-3 or TRBV12-4 and TRBJ2-5; TRBD2 agrees at 7 bases. The junction had 4 bases not matched to a gene; V was cut back by 2 bases and J by 4 bases. This CDR3 has 14 amino acids. CDR3 nucleotides: TGTGCCAGCAGTTTAAGCGGGGATGGAGAGACCCAGTACTTC. Its protein product is CASSLSGDGETQYF.

Only a few counts were recorded for this clonotype. This chain uses TRBV20-1 with TRBJ2-1; D is ambiguous. CDR3 size: 11 residues. Trimming took 2 bases from V and 6 from J, leaving 5 bases between them. Germline V gene sequence: CDR1 DFQATT, CDR2 SNEGSKA (reference sequence). CDR3 DNA: TGCAGTGCTAGAATGCCCAATGAGCAGTTCTTC. Protein: CSARMPNEQFF.

This clonotype was counted a few times. V gene TRBV7-9 combines with J gene TRBJ2-2; TRBD1 aligns across 9 bases. V gave up 0 bases and J gave up 6 bases; unmatched junction bases: 2. Germline V gives CDR1 SEHNR, CDR2 FQNEAQ (reference sequence). The CDR3 is made up of 15 amino acids. CDR3 sequence reads: CASSLATGGSGELFF. As DNA, the CDR3 is TGTGCCAGCAGCTTAGCCACAGGGGGCTCCGGGGAGCTGTTTTTT.

V is TRBV28 and J is TRBJ2-1; 7 bases map to TRBD2. The V segment lost 6 bases and the J segment 3 bases; nucleotides outside the gene matches: 8. Germline assignment: CDR1 MDHEN and CDR2 SYDVKM. The CDR3 is 15 residues long. CDR3 protein: CASSSQRENYNEQFF. The CDR3 nucleotides are TGTGCCAGCAGCTCTCAGCGGGAAAACTACAATGAGCAGTTCTTC.

This clonotype was seen a few times. The chain recombines TRBV11-2 with TRBJ1-1; D perhaps matches TRBD1 (5 bases). CDR1 SGHAT and CDR2 FQNNGV come from the germline V gene. This CDR3 is 13 amino acids long. V lost 2 bases and J 6 bases, leaving 10 bases between the germline ends. As DNA, the CDR3 is TGTGCCAGCAGCTTATGGTTGGGGGCTGAAGCTTTCTTT. This encodes CASSLWLGAEAFF.

The chain recombines TRBV28 with TRBJ1-6, with D possibly being TRBD1 (6 bases). This CDR3 comprises 14 residues. Germline CDR1 MDHEN, CDR2 SYDVKM. Trimming pared 7 bases from V and 7 bases from J, leaving 14 bases between. The CDR3 is CASTLGTPNSPLHF. CDR3 DNA: TGTGCCAGCACCCTCGGGACACCGAATTCACCCCTCCACTTT.

This clonotype came up many times. V gene TRBV12-3 or TRBV12-4 combines with J gene TRBJ1-5; no clear D. V lost 6 bases to trimming and J lost 5 bases, with 17 bases between them. The CDR3 consists of 15 residues. The CDR3 sequence is CASSSQRRADQPQHF. The CDR3 DNA follows: TGTGCCAGCAGCTCACAGAGAAGGGCCGATCAGCCCCAGCATTTT.

The chain has TRBV27 and TRBJ2-2; D unresolved. Germline CDR1 is MNHEY and CDR2 is SMNVEV (reference sequence). With 5 bases removed from V and 2 bases from J, the gap between germline ends came to 15 bases. CDR3 length equals 16 residues. The CDR3 DNA is TGTGCCAGCAGTCGTGGGGATCTCCTCAACACCGGGGAGCTGTTTTTT. Its protein is CASSRGDLLNTGELFF.

The J gene is TRBJ1-2, the V gene TRBV30; D uncertain. The CDR3 consists of 12 residues. V shed 1 base and J shed 4 bases, with 7 bases lying between them. The germline gives CDR1 GTSNPN, CDR2 SVGIG (reference sequence). CDR3 amino acids: CAWSGDGYGYTF. CDR3 in DNA: TGTGCCTGGAGTGGGGATGGCTATGGCTACACCTTC.

The genes are TRBV25-1 and TRBJ1-1, with D tentatively TRBD1 (6 bases). V gave up 4 bases and J gave up 0 bases, with 18 bases separating them. CDR1 and CDR2 from the germline V gene are MGHDK and SYGVNS. The CDR3 is 17 residues long. CDR3 nucleotides: TGTGCCAGCAGTGCTCCCGGGGGGGGCCTCTTGAACACTGAAGCTTTCTTT. As protein: CASSAPGGGLLNTEAFF.

The chain combines TRBV27 with TRBJ2-1, with a possible D match to TRBD1 (6 bases). Trimming cost V 6 bases and J 0 bases, with 18 bases left between them. Germline V lookup: CDR1 MNHEY, CDR2 SMNVEV (reference sequence). The CDR3 totals 17 residues. CDR3 sequence reads: CASRGETGRSSYNEQFF. The CDR3 coding sequence is TGTGCCAGCAGAGGGGAGACAGGCAGGAGCTCCTACAATGAGCAGTTCTTC.

The sample holds a few counts of this clonotype. The chain carries TRBV20-1 and TRBJ2-5; D is perhaps TRBD2 (6 bases). The V gene's germline CDR1 is DFQATT and CDR2 SNEGSKA (reference sequence). The CDR3 sequence is 11 residues long. The CDR3 DNA sequence: TGCAGCCGCCGGGCGGGGGAGACCCAGTACTTC. Encoded protein: CSRRAGETQYF.

This clonotype showed up just a few times. The V gene is TRBV6-1, the J gene TRBJ2-1, with 10 positions matching TRBD1. The germline gives CDR1 MNHNS, CDR2 SASEGT. There are 15 residues in the CDR3. The trim removed 6 bases at V and 7 bases at J, leaving 9 bases unmatched. Here the CDR3 DNA reads TGTGCCAGCAGCCTGACGGGACAGGGGATGAATGAGCAGTTCTTC. It translates to CASSLTGQGMNEQFF.